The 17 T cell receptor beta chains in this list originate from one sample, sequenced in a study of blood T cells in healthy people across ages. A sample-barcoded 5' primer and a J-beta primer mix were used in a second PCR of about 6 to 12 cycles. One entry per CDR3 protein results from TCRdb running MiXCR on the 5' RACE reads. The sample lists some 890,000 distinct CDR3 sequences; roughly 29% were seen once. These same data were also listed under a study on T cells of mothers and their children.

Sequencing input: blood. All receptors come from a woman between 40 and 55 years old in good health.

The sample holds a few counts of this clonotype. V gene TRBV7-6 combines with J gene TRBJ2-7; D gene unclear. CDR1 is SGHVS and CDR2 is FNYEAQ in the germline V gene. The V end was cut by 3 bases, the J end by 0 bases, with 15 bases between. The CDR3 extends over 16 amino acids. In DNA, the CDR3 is TGTGCCAGCAGCTTTAACCCCCCGTCCTACTCCTACGAGCAGTACTTC. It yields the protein CASSFNPPSYSYEQYF.

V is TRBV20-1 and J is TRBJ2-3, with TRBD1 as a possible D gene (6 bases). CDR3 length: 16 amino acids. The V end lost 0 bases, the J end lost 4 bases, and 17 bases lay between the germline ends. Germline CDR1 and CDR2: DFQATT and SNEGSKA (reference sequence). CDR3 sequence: CSARDYRSGGADTQYF. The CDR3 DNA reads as TGCAGTGCTAGAGATTATCGCAGTGGGGGCGCAGATACGCAGTATTTT.

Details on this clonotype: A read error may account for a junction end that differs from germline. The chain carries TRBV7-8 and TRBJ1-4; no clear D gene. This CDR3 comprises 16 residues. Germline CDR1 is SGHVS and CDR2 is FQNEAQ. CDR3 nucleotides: TGTGCCAGCAACTTAGATCGGAGCTCAGCTAATGAAAAACTGTTTTTT. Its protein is CASNLDRSSANEKLFF.

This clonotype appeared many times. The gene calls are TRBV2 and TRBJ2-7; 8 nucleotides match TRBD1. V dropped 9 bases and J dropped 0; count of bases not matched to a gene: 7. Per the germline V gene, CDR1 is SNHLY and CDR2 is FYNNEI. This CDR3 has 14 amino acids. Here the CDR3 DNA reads TGTGCCAGAGGAAAAACAGGGGGCTCCTACGAGCAGTACTTC. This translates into CARGKTGGSYEQYF.

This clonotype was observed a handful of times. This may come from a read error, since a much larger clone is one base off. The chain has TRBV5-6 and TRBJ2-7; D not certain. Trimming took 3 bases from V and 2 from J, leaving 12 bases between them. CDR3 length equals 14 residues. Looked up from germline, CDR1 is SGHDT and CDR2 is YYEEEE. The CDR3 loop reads CASSSGVWAYEQYF. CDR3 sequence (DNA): TGTGCCAGCAGCTCTGGGGTTTGGGCCTACGAGCAGTACTTC.

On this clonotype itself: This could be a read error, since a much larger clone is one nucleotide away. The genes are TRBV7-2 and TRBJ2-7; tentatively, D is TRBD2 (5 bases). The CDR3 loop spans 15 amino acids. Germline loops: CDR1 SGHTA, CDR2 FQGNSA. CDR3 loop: CASSLAEEQHYEQCF. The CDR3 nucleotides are TGTGCCAGCAGCTTAGCGGAGGAACAGCACTACGAGCAGTGCTTC. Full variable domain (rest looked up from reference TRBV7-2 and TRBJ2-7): GAGVSQSPSNKVTEKGKDVELRCDPISGHTALYWYRQSLGQGLEFLIYFQGNSAPDKSGLPSDRFSAERTGGSVSTLTIQRTQQEDSAVYLCASSLAEEQHYEQCFGPGTRLTVT.

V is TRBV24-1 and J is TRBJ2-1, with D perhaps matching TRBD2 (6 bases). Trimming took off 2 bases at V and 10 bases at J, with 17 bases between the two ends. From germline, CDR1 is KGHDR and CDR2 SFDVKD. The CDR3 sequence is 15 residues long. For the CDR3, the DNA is TGTGCCACCAGTGATTCGGCGGGGAATCCCTACGAGCAGTTCTTC. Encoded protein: CATSDSAGNPYEQFF.

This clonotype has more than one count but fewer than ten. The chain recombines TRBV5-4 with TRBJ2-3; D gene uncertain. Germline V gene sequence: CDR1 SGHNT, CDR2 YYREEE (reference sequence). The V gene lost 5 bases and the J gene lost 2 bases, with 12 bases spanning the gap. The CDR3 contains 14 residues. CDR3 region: CASRADPYTDTQYF. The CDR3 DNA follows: TGTGCCAGCAGGGCGGACCCCTACACAGATACGCAGTATTTT.

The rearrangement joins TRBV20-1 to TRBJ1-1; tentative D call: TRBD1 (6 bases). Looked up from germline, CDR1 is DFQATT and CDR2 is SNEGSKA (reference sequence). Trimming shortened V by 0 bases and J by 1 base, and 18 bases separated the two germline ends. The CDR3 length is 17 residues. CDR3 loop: CSARDLLDSHRNTEAFF. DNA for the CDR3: TGCAGTGCTAGAGATCTCCTGGACAGCCATCGGAACACTGAAGCTTTCTTT.

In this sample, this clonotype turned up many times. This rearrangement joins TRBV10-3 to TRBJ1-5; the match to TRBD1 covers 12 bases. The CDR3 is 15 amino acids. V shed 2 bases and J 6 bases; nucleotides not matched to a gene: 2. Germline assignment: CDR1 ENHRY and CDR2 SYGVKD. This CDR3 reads CAISEGTGGGQPQHF. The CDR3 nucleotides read TGTGCCATCAGTGAGGGGACAGGGGGCGGTCAGCCCCAGCATTTT.

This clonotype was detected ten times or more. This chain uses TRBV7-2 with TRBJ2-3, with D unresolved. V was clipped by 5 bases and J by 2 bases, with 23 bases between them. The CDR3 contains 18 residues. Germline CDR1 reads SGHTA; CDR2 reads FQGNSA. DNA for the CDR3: TGTGCCAGCAGCCCGAACCTCGCTACCACAGCATACACAGATACGCAGTATTTT. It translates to CASSPNLATTAYTDTQYF.

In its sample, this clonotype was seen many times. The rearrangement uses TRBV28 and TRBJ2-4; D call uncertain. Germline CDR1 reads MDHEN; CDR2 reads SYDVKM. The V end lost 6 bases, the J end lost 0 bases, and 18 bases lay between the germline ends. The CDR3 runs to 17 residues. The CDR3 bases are TGTGCCAGCAGCTCAATTACCCGTACCCTAGCCAAAAACATTCAGTACTTC. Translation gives CASSSITRTLAKNIQYF.

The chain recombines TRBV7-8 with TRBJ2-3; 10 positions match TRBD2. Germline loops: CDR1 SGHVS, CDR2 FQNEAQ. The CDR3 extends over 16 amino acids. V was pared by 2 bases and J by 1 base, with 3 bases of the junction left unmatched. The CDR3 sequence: CASSLKRGGRTDTQYF. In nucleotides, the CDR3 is TGTGCCAGCAGCTTAAAGCGGGGGGGACGCACAGATACGCAGTATTTT. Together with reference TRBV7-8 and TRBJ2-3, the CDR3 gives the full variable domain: GAGVSQSPRYKVAKRGQDVALRCDPISGHVSLFWYQQALGQGPEFLTYFQNEAQLDKSGLPSDRFFAERPEGSVSTLKIQRTQQEDSAVYLCASSLKRGGRTDTQYFGPGTRLTVL.

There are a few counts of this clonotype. CDR3 sequence reads: CASSQGHGDTQYF. CDR3 DNA sequence: TGTGCCAGCTCTCAGGGGCATGGAGATACGCAGTATTTT. The chain combines TRBV18 with TRBJ2-3; D is possibly TRBD1 (6 bases). V lost 6 bases and J lost 5, with 12 bases in between. CDR1 is KGHSH, CDR2 LQKENI, per germline. The CDR3 totals 13 residues. Variable domain in full (rest from reference TRBV18 and TRBJ2-3): NAGVMQNPRHLVRRRGQEARLRCSPMKGHSHVYWYRQLPEEGLKFMVYLQKENIIDESGMPKERFSAEFPKEGPSILRIQQVVRGDSAAYFCASSQGHGDTQYFGPGTRLTVL.

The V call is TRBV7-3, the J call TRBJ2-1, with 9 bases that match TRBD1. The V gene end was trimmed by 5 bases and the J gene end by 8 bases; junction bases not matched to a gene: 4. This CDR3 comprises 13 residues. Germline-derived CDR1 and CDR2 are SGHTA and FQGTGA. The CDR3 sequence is CASSVRQGDEQFF. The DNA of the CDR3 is TGTGCCAGCAGCGTACGACAGGGGGATGAGCAGTTCTTC. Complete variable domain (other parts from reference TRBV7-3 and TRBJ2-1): GAGVSQTPSNKVTEKGKYVELRCDPISGHTALYWYRQSLGQGPEFLIYFQGTGAADDSGLPNDRFFAVRPEGSVSTLKIQRTERGDSAVYLCASSVRQGDEQFFGPGTRLTVL.

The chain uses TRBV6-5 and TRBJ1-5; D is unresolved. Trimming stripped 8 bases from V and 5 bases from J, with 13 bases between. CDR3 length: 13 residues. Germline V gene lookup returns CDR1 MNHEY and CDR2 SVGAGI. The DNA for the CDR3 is TGTGCCAGCGCGATCGGACGCGATCAGCCCCAGCATTTT. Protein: CASAIGRDQPQHF.

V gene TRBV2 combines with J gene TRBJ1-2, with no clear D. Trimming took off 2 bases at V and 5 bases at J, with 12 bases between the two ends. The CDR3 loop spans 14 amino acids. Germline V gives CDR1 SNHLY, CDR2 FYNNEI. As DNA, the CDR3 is TGTGCCAGCAGTGAATCTGCCCAGCCATATGGCTACACCTTC. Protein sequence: CASSESAQPYGYTF.